One sample yielded the 9 T cell receptor delta chains listed below, sequenced in a study of γδ T cells in repeated Plasmodium falciparum infection. Gammadelta T cells were flow-sorted from PBMC into Vgamma9/Vdelta2+ and Vdelta2-negative populations for bulk analysis. TCRdb called clones anew from the multiplex PCR reads with CATT. The sample records under 65,000 delta-chain clones, around 1.5% being singletons. The sample consisted of gamma-delta T cells from blood. These receptors originate from a pool of human donors (malaria-infected and uninfected, not separated).

About this clone: This likely came from a read error, as a far larger clone is one base away. Other DNA sequences in this sample translate to the same CDR3. This chain connects TRDV1 to TRDJ2; 12 bases map to TRDD3. TCRdb offers no J gene call, so here the DNA was matched to germline to obtain one. The length of the CDR3 is 23 residues. Germline lookup yields CDR1 TSWWSYY and CDR2 QGS. CDR3 in DNA: TGTGCTCTTGGAGAACTAGGTAGGGAGACCTACTGGGGGATACTCTCTTTGACAGCACAACTCTTCTTT. The encoded protein is CALGELGRETYWGILSLTAQLFF.

By share, this clone ranks as medium-sized (0.01 to 0.1%). Other nucleotide sequences in the sample specify the same CDR3. The CDR3 reads CACDTHWGIRTTDKLIF. Written as DNA, the CDR3 is TGTGCCTGTGACACACATTGGGGGATACGTACCACCGATAAACTCATCTTT. The chain combines TRDV2 with TRDJ1, with 11 bases that match TRDD3. This CDR3 has 17 amino acids. Unmatched junction bases numbered 7, after V lost 1 base and J lost 1 base. Germline CDR1 GEAIGNYY, CDR2 EKD.

This clone was seen at least ten times. TCRdb's entry gives the protein of a much larger clone, which mismatches this DNA's translation at residue 4, likely from a read error; the protein reported here is translated from the DNA. Distinct nucleotide sequences in the sample also encode this CDR3. This chain links TRDV1 with TRDJ1, with TRDD3 identical over 8 bases. This CDR3 has 12 amino acids. V gave up 9 bases and J gave up 11 bases; unmatched junction bases: 11. In germline, CDR1 is TSWWSYY, CDR2 QGS. CDR3 sequence (DNA): TGTGCTCTCTCTGAGCTTACTGGGGGTCTCATCTTT. It is translated as CALSELTGGLIF.

The rearrangement links TRDV1 to TRDJ1; 11 nucleotides agree with TRDD3. TCRdb lists no J gene, so it was determined here by aligning the DNA to germline. CDR3 length: 21 amino acids. In germline, CDR1 is TSWWSYY, CDR2 QGS. The junction had 21 bases not matched to a gene; V was cut back by 1 base and J by 5 bases. The CDR3 nucleotides are TGTGCTCTTGGGGAACCTAATGTTTACTGGGGGATATGCTGGGTGGCTGATAAACTCATCTTT. It is translated as CALGEPNVYWGICWVADKLIF.

This clone was found many times. This chain joins TRDV1 and TRDJ1; 9 bases align to TRDD3. The CDR3 is made up of 26 amino acids. Germline V gene lookup returns CDR1 TSWWSYY and CDR2 QGS. J lost 0 bases, V lost 2 bases, and 34 bases had no gene match. DNA for the CDR3: TGTGCTCTTGGGGAAAGACGTCTTGGGACCATCTTCGGTATCCTTGGGGGATATGTTCACACCGATAAACTCATCTTT. Protein product: CALGERRLGTIFGILGGYVHTDKLIF.

A word on this clone: The protein given by TCRdb reflects a much larger clone and differs at residue 4 from this DNA's translation, likely from a read error; the protein shown is the DNA's translation. V is TRDV1 and J is TRDJ1, with 11 positions matching TRDD3. No J segment appears in TCRdb, so it was assigned here by matching the sequence to germline. There are 23 residues in the CDR3. The V gene's germline CDR1 is TSWWSYY and CDR2 QGS. V shed 8 bases, J shed 3 bases, and the junction held 32 bases outside the gene matches. The chain's CDR3 is CALRVIHFVPYWGIRGYADKLIF. DNA for the CDR3: TGTGCTCTTAGGGTCATCCATTTTGTTCCTTACTGGGGGATAAGGGGGTACGCCGATAAACTCATCTTT.

This clone occurred many times. The TCRdb record carries a much larger clone's protein, which differs from this DNA's translation at residue 4; a read error is the likely cause, and the protein listed here is the DNA translation. The genes are TRDV1 and TRDJ1; tentatively, D is TRDD2 (5 bases). Germline V CDR1 and CDR2: TSWWSYY, QGS. CDR3 length: 13 amino acids. Trimming pared 8 bases from V and 3 bases from J, leaving 13 bases between. The CDR3 DNA sequence: TGTGCTCTTAGGTCCCCCTTCTCCGATAAACTCATCTTT. This gives the protein CALRSPFSDKLIF.

At least ten counts were recorded for this clone. The protein recorded in TCRdb matches a much larger clone and deviates from this DNA's translation at residue 3, suggesting a read error; the protein here is obtained by translating the DNA. The rearrangement links TRDV1 to TRDJ1; D possibly uses TRDD1 or TRDD3 (6 bases each). The CDR3 is made up of 18 amino acids. Germline V gene sequence: CDR1 TSWWSYY, CDR2 QGS. The CDR3 loop reads CAPGELPWWINRIDKLIF. The CDR3 DNA follows: TGTGCTCCTGGGGAACTTCCCTGGTGGATAAATAGGATCGATAAACTCATCTTT.

Comment on this clone: The TCRdb record carries a much larger clone's protein, which differs from this DNA's translation at residue 6; a read error is the likely cause, and the protein listed here is the DNA translation. V is TRDV3 and J is TRDJ1; D remains unclear. The J gene was missing in TCRdb and was found by matching the end of the DNA to germline. V lost 2 bases, J lost 6 bases, and 7 bases lay in between. This CDR3 region has 10 residues. Germline values: CDR1 TVYSNPD, CDR2 GDNSRS (reference sequence). CDR3 DNA: TGTGCCTTTCGATTGAATAAACTCATCTTT. It is translated as CAFRLNKLIF. The full variable domain, rest sourced from reference TRDV3 and TRDJ1, is CDKVTQSSPDQTVASGSEVVLLCTYDTVYSNPDLFWYRIRPDYSFQFVFYGDNSRSEGADFTQGRFSVKHILTQKAFHLVISPVRTEDSATYYCAFRLNKLIFGKGTRVTVEP.